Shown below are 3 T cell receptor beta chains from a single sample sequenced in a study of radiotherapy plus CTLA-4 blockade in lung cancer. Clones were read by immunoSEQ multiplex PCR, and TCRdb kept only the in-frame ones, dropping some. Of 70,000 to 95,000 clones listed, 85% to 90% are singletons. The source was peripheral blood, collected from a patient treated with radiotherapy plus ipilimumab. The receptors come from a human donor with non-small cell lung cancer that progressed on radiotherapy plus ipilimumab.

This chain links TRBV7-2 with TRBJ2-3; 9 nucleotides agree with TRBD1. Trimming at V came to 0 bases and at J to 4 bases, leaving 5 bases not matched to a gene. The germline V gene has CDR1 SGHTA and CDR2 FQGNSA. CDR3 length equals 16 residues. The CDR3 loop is CASSLAGTGPADTQYF. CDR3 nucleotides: TGTGCCAGCAGCTTAGCGGGGACAGGGCCCGCAGATACGCAGTATTTT.

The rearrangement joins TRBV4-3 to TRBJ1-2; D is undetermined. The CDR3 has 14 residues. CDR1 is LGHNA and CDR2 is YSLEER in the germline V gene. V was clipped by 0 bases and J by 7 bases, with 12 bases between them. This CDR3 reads CASSQDLGYGGYTF. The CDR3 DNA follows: TGCGCCAGCAGCCAAGATCTGGGGTATGGTGGCTACACCTTC.

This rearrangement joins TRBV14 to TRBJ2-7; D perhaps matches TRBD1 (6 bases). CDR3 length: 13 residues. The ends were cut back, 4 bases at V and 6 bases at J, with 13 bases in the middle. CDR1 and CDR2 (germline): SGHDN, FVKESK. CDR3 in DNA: TGTGCCAGCAGCCCCGCAGGGGCGGGCGAGCAGTACTTC. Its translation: CASSPAGAGEQYF.